This entry lists 26 T cell receptor beta chains sequenced from one sample in a study of control samples from healthy donors and cancer patients. The data were produced by immunoSEQ multiplex PCR, yet TCRdb's version contains in-frame clones alone and is incomplete. The table includes 160,000 or so clones, approximately 94% detected once. The sample comprised PBMCs. The receptors shown here come from a man between 60 and 70 years old with colorectal cancer.

The CDR3 region is CASSYSRRNTIYF. CDR3 DNA sequence: TGTGCCAGCAGTTACTCGAGACGGAACACCATATATTTT. The chain links TRBV6-2 or TRBV6-3 to TRBJ1-3; D is undetermined. Germline loops: CDR1 MNHEY, CDR2 SVGEGT. Trimming took off 0 bases at V and 7 bases at J, with 7 bases between the two ends. This CDR3 is 13 amino acids long.

V usage is TRBV18 and J usage is TRBJ2-2, with 11 positions matching TRBD1. The CDR3 contains 18 residues. The germline CDR1 and CDR2 sequences are KGHSH and LQKENI. Unmatched junction bases numbered 9, after V lost 3 bases and J lost 3 bases. The CDR3 region has the DNA TGTGCCAGCTCACCCCACATTCCGGGACAGGGGGACACCGGGGAGCTGTTTTTT. Translated, it gives CASSPHIPGQGDTGELFF.

V gene TRBV5-4 combines with J gene TRBJ2-3; D perhaps matches TRBD2 (7 bases). The CDR3 loop spans 17 amino acids. CDR1 is SGHNT, CDR2 YYREEE, per germline (reference sequence). Trimming shortened V by 6 bases and J by 4 bases, and 24 bases separated the two germline ends. The CDR3 here is CASTLRKGGGVADTQYF. CDR3 in DNA: TGTGCCAGCACCCTGAGGAAGGGGGGGGGCGTCGCAGATACGCAGTATTTT.

The chain has TRBV5-1 and TRBJ1-4; unclear D gene. The CDR3 sequence is 13 residues long. Germline-derived CDR1 and CDR2 are SGHRS and YFSETQ. Trimming left V 1 base short and J 5 bases short, with 6 bases between. The CDR3 spells CASSLNPNEKLFF. The CDR3 DNA is TGCGCCAGCAGCTTGAACCCCAATGAAAAACTGTTTTTT.

The V call is TRBV7-9, the J call TRBJ1-1, with a weak D call TRBD1 (5 bases). V was trimmed by 5 bases and J by 6 bases, leaving 13 bases between them. From germline, CDR1 is SEHNR and CDR2 FQNEAQ (reference sequence). The CDR3 loop spans 13 amino acids. CDR3 in DNA: TGTGCCAGCAGCCCCCTGGGGGGTGCTGAAGCTTTCTTT. Protein: CASSPLGGAEAFF. The full variable domain, its missing parts supplied by reference TRBV7-9 and TRBJ1-1, is DTGVSQNPRHKITKRGQNVTFRCDPISEHNRLYWYRQTLGQGPEFLTYFQNEAQLEKSRLLSDRFSAERPKGSFSTLEIQRTEQGDSAMYLCASSPLGGAEAFFGQGTRLTVV.

This chain uses TRBV28 with TRBJ1-6; D might be TRBD1 (5 bases). CDR1 and CDR2 (germline): MDHEN, SYDVKM. Trimming took 4 bases from V and 0 from J, leaving 13 bases between them. The CDR3 is made up of 17 amino acids. CDR3 region: CASSSTVYSSYNSPLHF. The DNA for the CDR3 is TGTGCCAGCAGTTCGACAGTTTACAGCTCCTATAATTCACCCCTCCACTTT. The variable domain in full, with the rest retrieved from reference TRBV28 and TRBJ1-6, is DVKVTQSSRYLVKRTGEKVFLECVQDMDHENMFWYRQDPGLGLRLIYFSYDVKMKEKGDIPEGYSVSREKKERFSLILESASTNQTSMYLCASSSTVYSSYNSPLHFGNGTRLTVT.

The rearrangement links TRBV11-2 to TRBJ2-2; D possibly corresponds to TRBD1 (6 bases). V gave up 3 bases and J gave up 2 bases, with 19 bases separating them. Germline V gives CDR1 SGHAT, CDR2 FQNNGV. This CDR3 is 18 amino acids long. CDR3 bases: TGTGCCAGCAGCTTGATAAATTGGAGGACAGTAAACACCGGGGAGCTGTTTTTT. This gives the protein CASSLINWRTVNTGELFF.

The genes are TRBV7-8 and TRBJ2-2; 7 bases align to TRBD1. Unmatched junction bases numbered 2, after V lost 5 bases and J lost 2 bases. This CDR3 region has 14 residues. The germline V gene encodes CDR1 SGHVS and CDR2 FQNEAQ. CDR3 bases: TGTGCCAGCAGCCGGGACAGCAACACCGGGGAGCTGTTTTTT. This gives the protein CASSRDSNTGELFF.

V usage is TRBV24-1 and J usage is TRBJ2-7; D remains unclear. CDR3 length equals 12 residues. Germline V gene lookup returns CDR1 KGHDR and CDR2 SFDVKD. V shed 4 bases and J shed 2 bases, with 5 bases lying between them. CDR3 coding DNA: TGTGCCACCAGTGACGGAGCCTACGAGCAGTACTTC. As protein: CATSDGAYEQYF.

V gene TRBV13 combines with J gene TRBJ2-7; possible D gene TRBD1, 6 bases. Germline assignment: CDR1 PRHDT and CDR2 FYEKMQ (reference sequence). V lost 4 bases and J lost 1, with 11 bases in between. The CDR3 has 14 amino acids. The CDR3 DNA reads as TGTGCCAGCAGCTCTGCACAGGGATCCTACGAGCAGTACTTC. Amino acid sequence: CASSSAQGSYEQYF.

J is TRBJ1-6 and V is TRBV6-5, with 9 bases lining up with TRBD1. Per germline, CDR1 MNHEY and CDR2 SVGAGI. The V gene end was trimmed by 8 bases and the J gene end by 3 bases; junction bases not matched to a gene: 5. This CDR3 comprises 15 residues. The chain's CDR3 is CASQGQGLYNSPLHF. The CDR3 nucleotides read TGTGCCAGCCAGGGACAGGGTCTCTATAATTCACCCCTCCACTTT.

The chain is built from TRBV5-6 and TRBJ2-3, with 7 nucleotides matching TRBD2. The ends lost 0 bases at V and 2 bases at J; junction bases unmatched: 3. This CDR3 has 15 residues. Germline-derived CDR1 and CDR2 are SGHDT and YYEEEE. CDR3 protein: CASSLEGRATDTQYF. CDR3 nucleotide sequence: TGTGCCAGCAGCTTGGAGGGGAGGGCCACAGATACGCAGTATTTT.

The chain recombines TRBV23-1 with TRBJ1-1, with D maybe TRBD1 (6 bases). TRBV23-1 is labeled an ORF, and its function is uncertain. The CDR3 runs to 15 residues. This CDR3 reads CTRLGALERDTEAFF. In DNA form, the CDR3 reads TGCACCCGGCTGGGGGCGCTTGAAAGAGACACTGAAGCTTTCTTT.

The chain uses TRBV28 and TRBJ1-2; possible D gene TRBD1, 5 bases. The CDR3 has 13 amino acids. Trimming left V 7 bases short and J 0 bases short, with 9 bases between. Germline-derived CDR1 and CDR2 are MDHEN and SYDVKM. CDR3 nucleotide sequence: TGTGCCAGCAACGTAGGGGCTAACTATGGCTACACCTTC. It codes for CASNVGANYGYTF.

The chain is built from TRBV5-4 and TRBJ1-1; tentative D call: TRBD1 (6 bases). Trimming cost V 3 bases and J 7 bases, with 13 bases left between them. This CDR3 comprises 13 residues. Germline assignment: CDR1 SGHNT and CDR2 YYREEE (reference sequence). CDR3 sequence (DNA): TGTGCCAGCAGCTCGGACAGAATTAGTGAAGCTTTCTTT. It codes for CASSSDRISEAFF. The full variable domain, with the rest looked up from reference TRBV5-4 and TRBJ1-1, is ETGVTQSPTHLIKTRGQQVTLRCSSQSGHNTVSWYQQALGQGPQFIFQYYREEENGRGNFPPRFSGLQFPNYSSELNVNALELDDSALYLCASSSDRISEAFFGQGTRLTVV.

This chain links TRBV28 with TRBJ1-2; a possible D gene is TRBD1 (6 bases). Trimming cost V 6 bases and J 8 bases, with 28 bases left between them. CDR1 and CDR2 (germline): MDHEN, SYDVKM. This CDR3 region has 17 residues. The CDR3 here is CASSFLGQSTSLAGYTF. The CDR3 DNA reads TGTGCCAGCAGCTTCCTCGGACAGTCGACCTCCTTGGCCGGCTACACCTTC.

The chain joins TRBV24-1 to TRBJ1-1; D remains ambiguous. The germline gives CDR1 KGHDR, CDR2 SFDVKD. The CDR3 contains 11 residues. V lost 8 bases, J lost 11 bases, and 14 bases lay in between. The CDR3 loop is CATTKEGSAFF. In DNA form, the CDR3 reads TGTGCCACCACGAAGGAAGGAAGTGCTTTCTTT.

The rearrangement links TRBV25-1 to TRBJ1-3; weak D call: TRBD1 (6 bases). In germline, CDR1 is MGHDK, CDR2 SYGVNS. CDR3 length: 13 amino acids. The V end lost 10 bases, the J end lost 4 bases, and 14 bases lay between the germline ends. This chain's CDR3 is CATPTGKGNTIYF. In DNA, the CDR3 is TGTGCCACCCCTACAGGGAAAGGAAACACCATATATTTT.

This chain joins TRBV19 and TRBJ1-4; possible D gene TRBD1, 5 bases. The germline V and J ends were trimmed by 5 bases and 0 bases, with 13 bases remaining between them. This CDR3 is built from 16 residues. Germline V gene data show CDR1 as LNHDA and CDR2 as SQIVND (reference sequence). CDR3 coding DNA: TGTGCCAGTAGTCCTGGGACCACAGCAACTAATGAAAAACTGTTTTTT. Its translation: CASSPGTTATNEKLFF.

CDR3 DNA sequence: TGTGCCAGCAGTGAAGCGGCAGGGAGCTACGGCTACACCTTC. Translated: CASSEAAGSYGYTF. The V and J genes are TRBV2 and TRBJ1-2; the D gene is possibly TRBD1 (5 bases). Germline assignment: CDR1 SNHLY and CDR2 FYNNEI. There are 14 residues in the CDR3. Trimming removed 0 bases at V and 8 bases at J, with 13 bases between.

The chain combines TRBV10-3 with TRBJ2-6; the match to TRBD1 covers 8 bases. Germline V gene lookup returns CDR1 ENHRY and CDR2 SYGVKD. V lost 3 bases to trimming and J lost 0 bases; unmatched junction nucleotides: 4. The CDR3 extends over 17 amino acids. This CDR3 reads CAISDPGQASGANVLTF. The CDR3 nucleotides read TGTGCCATCAGTGATCCGGGACAGGCCTCTGGGGCCAACGTCCTGACTTTC.

This chain joins TRBV7-2 and TRBJ2-5; D is ambiguous. The CDR3 extends over 15 amino acids. The germline CDR1 and CDR2 sequences are SGHTA and FQGNSA. Trimming took off 2 bases at V and 4 bases at J, with 14 bases between the two ends. The CDR3 DNA follows: TGTGCCAGCAGCTTAATTAACAAGCGTGGAGAGACCCAGTACTTC. This gives the protein CASSLINKRGETQYF.

V usage is TRBV19 and J usage is TRBJ1-4; possibly TRBD1 for D (5 bases). Germline V gene data show CDR1 as LNHDA and CDR2 as SQIVND (reference sequence). This CDR3 is built from 14 residues. V lost 5 bases and J lost 8, with 15 bases in between. As DNA, the CDR3 is TGTGCCAGTAGTCCCCCGGGGCGGAAAGAAAAACTGTTTTTT. Its translation is CASSPPGRKEKLFF.

This clone was seen just once. This chain uses TRBV5-8 with TRBJ1-2; 7 positions match TRBD1. V lost 7 bases and J lost 8; bases outside the gene matches: 17. The length of the CDR3 is 15 residues. Germline V lookup: CDR1 SGHTS, CDR2 YDEGEE. The CDR3 loop reads CASPYFLTGDSGYTF. The CDR3 DNA reads TGTGCCAGCCCCTACTTTTTAACAGGGGACTCGGGCTACACCTTC. Together with reference TRBV5-8 and TRBJ1-2, the CDR3 gives the full variable domain: EAGVTQSPTHLIKTRGQQATLRCSPISGHTSVYWYQQALGLGLQFLLWYDEGEERNRGNFPPRFSGRQFPNYSSELNVNALELEDSALYLCASPYFLTGDSGYTFGSGTRLTVV.

The CDR3 loop reads CASSLYRGDYGYTF. In DNA form, the CDR3 reads TGTGCCAGCAGCTTATACAGGGGGGACTATGGCTACACCTTC. The rearrangement joins TRBV7-2 to TRBJ1-2; 8 bases match TRBD1. The germline V gene has CDR1 SGHTA and CDR2 FQGNSA. The CDR3 length is 14 residues. The ends lost 2 bases at V and 3 bases at J; junction bases unmatched: 2. The whole variable domain, remainder taken from reference TRBV7-2 and TRBJ1-2, is GAGVSQSPSNKVTEKGKDVELRCDPISGHTALYWYRQSLGQGLEFLIYFQGNSAPDKSGLPSDRFSAERTGGSVSTLTIQRTQQEDSAVYLCASSLYRGDYGYTFGSGTRLTVV.

This clone was counted a few times. V gene TRBV7-6 combines with J gene TRBJ2-2; 9 bases are shared with TRBD1. The V and J ends lost 8 bases and 5 bases, in that order; junction bases with no gene match: 9. The CDR3 runs 15 residues. Germline CDR1 and CDR2: SGHVS and FNYEAQ. The CDR3 DNA reads as TGTGCCAGCTCCGAACGGACAGGGGAAACCGGGGAGCTGTTTTTT. This translates into CASSERTGETGELFF.